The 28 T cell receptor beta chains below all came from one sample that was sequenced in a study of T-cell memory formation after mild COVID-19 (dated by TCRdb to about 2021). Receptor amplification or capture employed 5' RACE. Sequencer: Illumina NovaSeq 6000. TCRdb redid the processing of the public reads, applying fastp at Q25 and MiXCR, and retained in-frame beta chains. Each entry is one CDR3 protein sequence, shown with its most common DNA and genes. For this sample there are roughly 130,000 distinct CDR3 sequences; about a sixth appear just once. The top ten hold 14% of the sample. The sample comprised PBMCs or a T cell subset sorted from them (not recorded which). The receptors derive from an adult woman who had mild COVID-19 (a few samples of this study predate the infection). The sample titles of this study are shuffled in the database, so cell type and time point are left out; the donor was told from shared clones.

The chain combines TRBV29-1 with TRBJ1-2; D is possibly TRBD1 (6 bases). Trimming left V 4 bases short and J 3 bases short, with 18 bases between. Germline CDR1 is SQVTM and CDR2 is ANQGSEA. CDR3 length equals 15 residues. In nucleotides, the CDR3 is TGCAGCGTTGGTCAGGGGCTCACAACCGACTATGGCTACACCTTC. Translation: CSVGQGLTTDYGYTF. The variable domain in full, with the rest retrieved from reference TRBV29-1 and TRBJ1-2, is SAVISQKPSRDICQRGTSLTIQCQVDSQVTMMFWYRQQPGQSLTLIATANQGSEATYESGFVIDKFPISRPNLTFSTLTVSNMSPEDSSIYLCSVGQGLTTDYGYTFGSGTRLTVV.

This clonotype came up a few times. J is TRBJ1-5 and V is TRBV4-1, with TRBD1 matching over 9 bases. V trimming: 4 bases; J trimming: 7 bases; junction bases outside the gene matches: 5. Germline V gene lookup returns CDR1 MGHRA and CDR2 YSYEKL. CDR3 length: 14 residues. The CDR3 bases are TGCGCCAGCAGCCCAGGGACAGGGAGACAGCCCCAGCATTTT. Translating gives CASSPGTGRQPQHF.

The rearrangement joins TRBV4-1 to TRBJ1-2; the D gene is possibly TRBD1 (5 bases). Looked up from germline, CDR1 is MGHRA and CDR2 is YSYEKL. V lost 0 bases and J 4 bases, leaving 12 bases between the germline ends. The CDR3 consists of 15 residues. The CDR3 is CASSQDSRGSYGYTF. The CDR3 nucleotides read TGCGCCAGCAGCCAAGATTCAAGGGGCAGCTATGGCTACACCTTC.

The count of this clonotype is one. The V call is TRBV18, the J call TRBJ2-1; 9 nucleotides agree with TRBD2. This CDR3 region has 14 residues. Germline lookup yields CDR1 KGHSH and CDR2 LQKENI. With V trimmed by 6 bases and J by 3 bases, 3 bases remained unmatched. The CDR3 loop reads CASSQTSGYNEQFF. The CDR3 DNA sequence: TGTGCCAGCTCGCAGACTAGCGGCTACAATGAGCAGTTCTTC.

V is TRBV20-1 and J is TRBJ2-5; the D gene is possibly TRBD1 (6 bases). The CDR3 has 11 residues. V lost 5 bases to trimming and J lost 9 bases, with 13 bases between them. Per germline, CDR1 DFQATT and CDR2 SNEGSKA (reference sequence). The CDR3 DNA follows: TGCAGTGCTGTAATAGCAGGGGCCCAGTACTTC. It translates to CSAVIAGAQYF.

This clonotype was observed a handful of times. The DNA for the CDR3 is TGTGCCAGCAGTCTCCGAGGGATCTTTGGCTACACCTTC. It specifies CASSLRGIFGYTF. The chain combines TRBV12-3 or TRBV12-4 with TRBJ1-2; D unresolved. Trimming took off 5 bases at V and 7 bases at J, with 14 bases between the two ends. The CDR3 covers 13 residues.

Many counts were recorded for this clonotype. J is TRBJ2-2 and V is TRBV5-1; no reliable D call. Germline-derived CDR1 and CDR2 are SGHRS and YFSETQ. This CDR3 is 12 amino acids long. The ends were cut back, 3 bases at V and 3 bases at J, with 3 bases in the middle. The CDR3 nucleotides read TGCGCCAGCAGCTCCTACACCGGGGAGCTGTTTTTT. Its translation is CASSSYTGELFF.

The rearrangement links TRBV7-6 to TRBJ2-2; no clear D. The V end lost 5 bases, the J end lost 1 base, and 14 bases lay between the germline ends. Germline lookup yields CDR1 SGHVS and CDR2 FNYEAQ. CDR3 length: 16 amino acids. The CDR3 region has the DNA TGTGCCAGCAGCCGACAACCCCTCATGAACACCGGGGAGCTGTTTTTT. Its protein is CASSRQPLMNTGELFF.

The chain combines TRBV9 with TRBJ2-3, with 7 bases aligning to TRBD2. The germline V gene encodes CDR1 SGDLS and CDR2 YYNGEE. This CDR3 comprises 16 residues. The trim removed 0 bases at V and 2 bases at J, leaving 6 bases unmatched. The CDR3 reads CASSVEAGVYTDTQYF. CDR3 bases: TGTGCCAGCAGCGTAGAGGCGGGGGTTTACACAGATACGCAGTATTTT.

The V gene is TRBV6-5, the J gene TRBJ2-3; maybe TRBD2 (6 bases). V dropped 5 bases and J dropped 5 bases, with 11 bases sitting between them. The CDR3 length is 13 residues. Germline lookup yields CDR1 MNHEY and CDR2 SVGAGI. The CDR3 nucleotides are TGTGCCAGCAGTCTCTGGGAGGAAGATACGCAGTATTTT. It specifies CASSLWEEDTQYF.

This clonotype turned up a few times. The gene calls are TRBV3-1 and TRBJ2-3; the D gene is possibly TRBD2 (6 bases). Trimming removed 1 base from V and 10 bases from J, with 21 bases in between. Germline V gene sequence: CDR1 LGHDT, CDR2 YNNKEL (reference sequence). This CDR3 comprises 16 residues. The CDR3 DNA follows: TGTGCCAGCAGCCAAGTAGGGGCGGGGCGAGACTCGTCGCAGTATTTT. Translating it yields CASSQVGAGRDSSQYF.

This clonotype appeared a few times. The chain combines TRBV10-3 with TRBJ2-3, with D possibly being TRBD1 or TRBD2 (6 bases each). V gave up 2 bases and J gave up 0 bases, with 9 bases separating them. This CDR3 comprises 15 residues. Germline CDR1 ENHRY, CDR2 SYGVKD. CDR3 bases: TGTGCCATCAGTGAGCGGGGGCCAAGCACAGATACGCAGTATTTT. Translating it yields CAISERGPSTDTQYF.

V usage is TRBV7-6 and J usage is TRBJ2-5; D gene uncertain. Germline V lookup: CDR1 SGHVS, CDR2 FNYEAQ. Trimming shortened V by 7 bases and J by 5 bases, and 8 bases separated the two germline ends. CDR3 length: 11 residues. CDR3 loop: CASTLAETQYF. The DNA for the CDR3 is TGTGCCAGCACCCTCGCCGAGACCCAGTACTTC.

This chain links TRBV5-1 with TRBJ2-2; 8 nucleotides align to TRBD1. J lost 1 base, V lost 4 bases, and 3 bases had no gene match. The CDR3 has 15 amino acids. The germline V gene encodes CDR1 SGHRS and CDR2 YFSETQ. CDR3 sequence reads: CASSQGTGNTGELFF. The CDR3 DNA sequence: TGCGCCAGCAGCCAGGGGACAGGGAACACCGGGGAGCTGTTTTTT.

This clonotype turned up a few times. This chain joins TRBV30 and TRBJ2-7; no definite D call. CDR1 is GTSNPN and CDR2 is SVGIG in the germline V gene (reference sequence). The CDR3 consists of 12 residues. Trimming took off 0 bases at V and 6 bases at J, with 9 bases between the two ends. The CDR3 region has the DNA TGTGCCTGGAGTGTAACGGCAGTCGAGCAGTACTTC. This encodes CAWSVTAVEQYF.

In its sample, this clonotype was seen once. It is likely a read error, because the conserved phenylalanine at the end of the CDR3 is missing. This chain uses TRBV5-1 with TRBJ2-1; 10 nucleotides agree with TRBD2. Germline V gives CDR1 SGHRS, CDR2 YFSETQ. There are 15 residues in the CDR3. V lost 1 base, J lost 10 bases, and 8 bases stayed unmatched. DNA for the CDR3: TGCGCCAGCAGCTTGAATGCAGCGGGAGGGACCGAGCAGTTCTCC. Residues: CASSLNAAGGTEQFS.

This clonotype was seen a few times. The CDR3 region has the DNA TGTGCCAGCAGCGGAAGCAGGGGGACAGCTTATAATTCACCCCTCCACTTT. Translation gives CASSGSRGTAYNSPLHF. The chain recombines TRBV9 with TRBJ1-6; 7 nucleotides align to TRBD1. This CDR3 is built from 17 residues. J was trimmed by 4 bases and V by 3 bases; bases with no gene match: 10. The V gene's germline CDR1 is SGDLS and CDR2 YYNGEE.

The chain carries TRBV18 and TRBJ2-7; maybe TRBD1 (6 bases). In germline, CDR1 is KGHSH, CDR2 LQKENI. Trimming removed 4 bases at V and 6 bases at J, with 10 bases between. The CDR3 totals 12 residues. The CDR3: CASSQDSREQYF. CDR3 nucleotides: TGTGCCAGCTCACAGGACAGTCGCGAGCAGTACTTC.

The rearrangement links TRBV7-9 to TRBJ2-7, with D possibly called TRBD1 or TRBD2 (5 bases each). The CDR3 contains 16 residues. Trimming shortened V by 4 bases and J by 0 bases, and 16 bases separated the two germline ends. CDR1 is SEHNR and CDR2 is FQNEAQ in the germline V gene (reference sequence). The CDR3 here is CASSSPSGGGSYEQYF. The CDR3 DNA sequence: TGTGCCAGCAGCTCCCCATCTGGTGGGGGCTCCTACGAGCAGTACTTC. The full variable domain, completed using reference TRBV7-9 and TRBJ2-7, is DTGVSQNPRHKITKRGQNVTFRCDPISEHNRLYWYRQTLGQGPEFLTYFQNEAQLEKSRLLSDRFSAERPKGSFSTLEIQRTEQGDSAMYLCASSSPSGGGSYEQYFGPGTRLTVT.

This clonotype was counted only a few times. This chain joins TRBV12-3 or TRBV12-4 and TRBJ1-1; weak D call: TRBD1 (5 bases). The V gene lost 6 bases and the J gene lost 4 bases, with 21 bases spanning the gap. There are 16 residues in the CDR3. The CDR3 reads CASSLNPGLRSTEAFF. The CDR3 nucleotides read TGTGCCAGCAGCCTTAATCCGGGGCTCAGAAGCACTGAAGCTTTCTTT.

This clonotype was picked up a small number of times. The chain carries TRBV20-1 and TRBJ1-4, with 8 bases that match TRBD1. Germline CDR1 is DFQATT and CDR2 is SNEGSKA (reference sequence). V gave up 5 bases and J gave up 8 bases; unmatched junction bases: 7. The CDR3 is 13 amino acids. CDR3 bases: TGCAGTGCTGGGGACAGGCCAGAGGAAAAACTGTTTTTT. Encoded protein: CSAGDRPEEKLFF.

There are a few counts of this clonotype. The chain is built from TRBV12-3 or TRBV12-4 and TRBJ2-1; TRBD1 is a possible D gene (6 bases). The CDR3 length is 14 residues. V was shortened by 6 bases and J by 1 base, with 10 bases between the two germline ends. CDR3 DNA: TGTGCCAGCAGCACAGGGTGGTCCTACAATGAGCAGTTCTTC. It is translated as CASSTGWSYNEQFF.

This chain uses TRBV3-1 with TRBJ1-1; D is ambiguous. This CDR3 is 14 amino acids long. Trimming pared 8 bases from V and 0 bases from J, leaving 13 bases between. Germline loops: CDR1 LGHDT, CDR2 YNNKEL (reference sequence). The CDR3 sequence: CASSPGYLNTEAFF. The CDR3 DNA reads TGTGCCAGCTCTCCCGGGTATCTGAACACTGAAGCTTTCTTT.

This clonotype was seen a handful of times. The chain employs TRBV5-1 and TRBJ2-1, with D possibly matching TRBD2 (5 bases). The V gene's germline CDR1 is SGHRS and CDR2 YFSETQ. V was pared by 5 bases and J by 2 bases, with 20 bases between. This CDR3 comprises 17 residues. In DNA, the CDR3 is TGCGCCAGCAGTTCTCCCCCGGACGGGAACCCCTACAATGAGCAGTTCTTC. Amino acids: CASSSPPDGNPYNEQFF.

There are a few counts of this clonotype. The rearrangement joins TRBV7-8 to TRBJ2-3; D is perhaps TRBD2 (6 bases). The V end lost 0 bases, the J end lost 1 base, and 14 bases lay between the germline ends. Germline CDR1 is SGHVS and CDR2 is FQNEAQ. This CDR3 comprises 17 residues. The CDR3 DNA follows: TGTGCCAGCAGCTTAGCGTGGACCCGGAGGGGCACAGATACGCAGTATTTT. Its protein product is CASSLAWTRRGTDTQYF.

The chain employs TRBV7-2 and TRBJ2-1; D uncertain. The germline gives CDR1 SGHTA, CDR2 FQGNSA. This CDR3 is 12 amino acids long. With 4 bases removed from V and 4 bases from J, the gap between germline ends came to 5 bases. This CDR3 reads CASSYIYNEQFF. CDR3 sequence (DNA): TGTGCCAGCAGCTATATTTACAATGAGCAGTTCTTC.

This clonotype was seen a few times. The CDR3 loop reads CASSLRTLAGASTDTQYF. CDR3 DNA sequence: TGTGCCAGCAGTTTACGAACGCTAGCGGGAGCTAGCACAGATACGCAGTATTTT. The chain joins TRBV12-3 or TRBV12-4 to TRBJ2-3; 10 bases are shared with TRBD2. Trimming cost V 2 bases and J 0 bases; bases outside gene matches: 8. The CDR3 covers 18 residues.

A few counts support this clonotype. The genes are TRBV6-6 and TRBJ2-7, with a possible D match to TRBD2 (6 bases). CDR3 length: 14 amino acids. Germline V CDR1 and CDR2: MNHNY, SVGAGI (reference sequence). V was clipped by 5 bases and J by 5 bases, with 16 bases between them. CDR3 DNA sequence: TGTGCCAGCAGTCCCGGACTACCCTGGGACGAGCAGTACTTC. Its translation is CASSPGLPWDEQYF.